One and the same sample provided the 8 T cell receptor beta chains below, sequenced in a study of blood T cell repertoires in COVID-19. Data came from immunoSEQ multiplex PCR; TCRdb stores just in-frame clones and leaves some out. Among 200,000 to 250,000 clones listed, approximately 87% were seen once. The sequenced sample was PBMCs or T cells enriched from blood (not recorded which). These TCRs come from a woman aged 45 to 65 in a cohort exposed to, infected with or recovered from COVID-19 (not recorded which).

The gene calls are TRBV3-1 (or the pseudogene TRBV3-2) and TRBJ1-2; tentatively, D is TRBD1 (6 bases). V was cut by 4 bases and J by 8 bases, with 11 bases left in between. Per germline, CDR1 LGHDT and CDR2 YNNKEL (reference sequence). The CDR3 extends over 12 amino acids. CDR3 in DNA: TGTGCCAGCAGCCTGAGGGACAAAGGCTACACCTTC. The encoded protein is CASSLRDKGYTF.

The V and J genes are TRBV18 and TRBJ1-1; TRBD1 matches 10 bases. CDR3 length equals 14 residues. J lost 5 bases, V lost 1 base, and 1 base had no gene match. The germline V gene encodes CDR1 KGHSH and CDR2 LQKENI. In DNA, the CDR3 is TGTGCCAGCTCACCACGGACAGGGGGGACTGAAGCTTTCTTT. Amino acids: CASSPRTGGTEAFF.

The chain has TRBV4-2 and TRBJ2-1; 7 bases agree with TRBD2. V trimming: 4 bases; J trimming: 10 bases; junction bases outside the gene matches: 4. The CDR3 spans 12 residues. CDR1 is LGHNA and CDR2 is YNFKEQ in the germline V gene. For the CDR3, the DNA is TGTGCCAGCAGCCCACCCGGGGGGGAGCAGTTCTTC. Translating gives CASSPPGGEQFF.

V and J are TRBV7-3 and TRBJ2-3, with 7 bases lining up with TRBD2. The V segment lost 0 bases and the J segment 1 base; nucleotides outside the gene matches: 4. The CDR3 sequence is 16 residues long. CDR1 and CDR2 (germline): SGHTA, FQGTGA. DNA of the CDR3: TGTGCCAGCAGCTTAACCGGCGGGGGAGGCACAGATACGCAGTATTTT. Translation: CASSLTGGGGTDTQYF.

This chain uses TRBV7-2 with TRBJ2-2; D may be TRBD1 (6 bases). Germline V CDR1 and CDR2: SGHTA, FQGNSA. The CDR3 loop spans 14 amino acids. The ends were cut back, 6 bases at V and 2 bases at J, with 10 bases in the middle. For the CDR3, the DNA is TGTGCCAGCAGTCAGGGACAAAACACCGGGGAGCTGTTTTTT. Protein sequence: CASSQGQNTGELFF.

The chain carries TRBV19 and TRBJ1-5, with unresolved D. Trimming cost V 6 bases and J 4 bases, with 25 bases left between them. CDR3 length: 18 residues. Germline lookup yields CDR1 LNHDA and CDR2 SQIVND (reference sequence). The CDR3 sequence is CASRLVRPGILGNQPQHF. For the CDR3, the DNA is TGTGCCAGTAGGCTGGTTCGGCCGGGGATATTGGGGAATCAGCCCCAGCATTTT.

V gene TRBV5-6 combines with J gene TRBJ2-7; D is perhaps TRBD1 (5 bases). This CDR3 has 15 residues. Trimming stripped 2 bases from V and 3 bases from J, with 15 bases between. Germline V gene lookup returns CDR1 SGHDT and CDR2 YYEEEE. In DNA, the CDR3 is TGTGCCAGCAGCTTCGGTGATCTGGACAACTACGAGCAGTACTTC. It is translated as CASSFGDLDNYEQYF.

CDR3 protein: CASSVVGSSRRLANTGELFF. The CDR3 region has the DNA TGTGCCAGCAGCGTAGTTGGTTCGTCCCGTAGACTCGCGAACACCGGGGAGCTGTTTTTT. The rearrangement uses TRBV9 and TRBJ2-2; D ambiguous. CDR1 and CDR2 (germline): SGDLS, YYNGEE. V gave up 0 bases and J gave up 0 bases, with 21 bases separating them. The CDR3 has 20 residues.